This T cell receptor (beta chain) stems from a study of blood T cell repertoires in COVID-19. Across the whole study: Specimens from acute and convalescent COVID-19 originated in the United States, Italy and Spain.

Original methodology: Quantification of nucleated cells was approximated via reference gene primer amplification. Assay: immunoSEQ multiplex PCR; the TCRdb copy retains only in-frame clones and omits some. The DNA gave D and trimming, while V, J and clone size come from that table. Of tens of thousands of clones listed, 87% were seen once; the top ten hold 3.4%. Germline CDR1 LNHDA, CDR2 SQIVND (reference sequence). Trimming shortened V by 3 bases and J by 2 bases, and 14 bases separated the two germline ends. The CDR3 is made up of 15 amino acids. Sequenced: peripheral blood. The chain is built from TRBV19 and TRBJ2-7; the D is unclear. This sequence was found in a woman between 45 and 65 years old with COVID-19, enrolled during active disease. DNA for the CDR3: TGTGCCAGTAGTATGGGCGTCACCTCCCCCTACGAGCAGTACTTC. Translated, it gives CASSMGVTSPYEQYF.